These T cell receptor beta chains were read from a single sample in a study of T-cell memory formation after mild COVID-19. TCRdb fed the 5' RACE reads into MiXCR, producing one record per CDR3 protein. This sample has around 510,000 distinct CDR3 sequences, with about 22% found just once. The specimen was PBMCs or a T cell subset sorted from them (not recorded which). The receptors come from an adult woman who had mild COVID-19 (a few samples of this study predate the infection). Cell type and time point are not known. Each CDR3 is given with its conserved first and last residue. The D gene is left open where the match is weak. Clone size is not always given. Where it is, it says once, few, many or a class for expanded clones.

abundance | j_gene | d_gene | v_gene | CDR3aa | CDR3nt
NA | TRBJ2-5 | NA | TRBV4-1 | CASSQDGRGGETQYF | TGCGCCAGCAGCCAAGATGGAAGAGGAGGGGAGACCCAGTACTTC
few | TRBJ2-1 | TRBD2 | TRBV4-2 | CASSRREGGSYNEQFF | TGTGCCAGCAGCCGACGGGAGGGCGGTTCCTACAATGAGCAGTTCTTC
NA | TRBJ2-1 | NA | TRBV24-1 | CATSAPRGKGSYNEQFF | TGTGCCACCAGTGCACCCCGGGGGAAGGGCTCCTACAATGAGCAGTTCTTC
NA | TRBJ2-7 | TRBD2 | TRBV20-1 | CSASPPSGYYEQYF | TGCAGTGCTAGCCCCCCTAGCGGTTACTACGAGCAGTACTTC
few | TRBJ2-1 | TRBD2 | TRBV24-1 | CATSDLRTSANEQFF | TGTGCCACCAGTGATTTGAGGACTAGCGCCAATGAGCAGTTCTTC
few | TRBJ2-7 | TRBD1 | TRBV6-1 | CASSETPQGADEQYF | TGTGCCAGCAGTGAAACACCTCAGGGGGCTGACGAGCAGTACTTC
NA | TRBJ1-5 | TRBD1 | TRBV25-1 | CASSGKVGTGGDQPQHF | TGTGCCAGCAGTGGCAAGGTCGGGACAGGGGGAGATCAGCCCCAGCATTTT
NA | TRBJ2-5 | NA | TRBV7-9 | CASSLQGPVQETQYF | TGTGCCAGCAGCCTCCAGGGACCAGTGCAAGAGACCCAGTACTTC
few | TRBJ2-7 | TRBD1 | TRBV5-1 | CASSLAQGQLYEQYF | TGCGCCAGCAGCTTGGCCCAGGGACAGCTCTACGAGCAGTACTTC
NA | TRBJ2-3 | NA | TRBV3-1 | CASSQGARVDTQYF | TGTGCCAGCAGCCAGGGGGCGCGGGTAGATACGCAGTATTTT
NA | TRBJ1-2 | NA | TRBV18 | CASSPQEAVVYGYTF | TGTGCCAGCTCACCACAGGAGGCGGTTGTATATGGCTACACCTTC
NA | TRBJ2-7 | NA | TRBV3-1 | CASSPTGESSYEQYF | TGTGCCAGCAGCCCGACCGGGGAGAGCTCCTACGAGCAGTACTTC
NA | TRBJ2-1 | TRBD2 | TRBV6-1 | CASSSLAGGLNEQFF | TGTGCCAGCAGCTCCTTAGCGGGGGGGTTGAATGAGCAGTTCTTC
NA | TRBJ2-5 | NA | TRBV12-3/TRBV12-4 | CASSFIVRETQYF | TGTGCCAGCAGTTTTATAGTGCGGGAGACCCAGTACTTC
NA | TRBJ2-1 | TRBD2 | TRBV30 | CAWSVLAGKTGNEQFF | TGTGCCTGGAGTGTACTAGCGGGTAAGACTGGCAATGAGCAGTTCTTC
NA | TRBJ2-7 | NA | TRBV7-8 | CASRSGERYEQYF | TGTGCCAGCCGTAGCGGAGAGCGCTACGAGCAGTACTTC
NA | TRBJ2-6 | NA | TRBV15 | CATSPETQVYRSSGANVLTF | TGTGCCACCAGCCCGGAGACCCAGGTCTATAGGAGCTCTGGGGCCAACGTCCTGACTTTC
many | TRBJ2-7 | NA | TRBV12-3/TRBV12-4 | CASSEIGYEQYF | TGTGCCAGCAGTGAGATCGGGTACGAGCAGTACTTC
NA | TRBJ1-1 | NA | TRBV9 | CASGEGEGTEAFF | TGTGCCAGCGGGGAAGGGGAGGGGACTGAAGCTTTCTTT
few | TRBJ1-5 | TRBD1 | TRBV7-8 | CASSRDRANQPQHF | TGTGCCAGCAGCCGGGACAGGGCAAATCAGCCCCAGCATTTT
few | TRBJ2-5 | TRBD1 | TRBV5-5 | CASSWRDRGQTQYF | TGTGCCAGCAGCTGGAGGGACAGGGGTCAGACCCAGTACTTC
NA | TRBJ1-1 | NA | TRBV6-5 | CASRVKQLNTEAFF | TGTGCCAGCAGAGTAAAACAGCTGAACACTGAAGCTTTCTTT
few | TRBJ1-2 | TRBD1 | TRBV18 | CASSPRQGPGYGYTF | TGTGCCAGCTCACCAAGACAGGGGCCAGGCTATGGCTACACCTTC
few | TRBJ2-7 | NA | TRBV20-1 | CSARDGADIGYEQYF | TGCAGTGCTAGAGATGGGGCCGACATAGGTTACGAGCAGTACTTC
NA | TRBJ1-5 | TRBD1 | TRBV24-1 | CATSDGDSYQPQHF | TGTGCCACCAGTGATGGGGACAGCTATCAGCCCCAGCATTTT
NA | TRBJ2-2 | TRBD1 | TRBV18 | CASSLQTGGVHTGELFF | TGTGCCAGCTCACTACAGACAGGGGGCGTTCACACCGGGGAGCTGTTTTTT
NA | TRBJ2-1 | NA | TRBV18 | CASSPSRDHEQFF | TGTGCCAGCTCACCAAGCAGGGACCATGAGCAGTTCTTC
few | TRBJ1-1 | NA | TRBV5-1 | CASSLAQGQNTEAFF | TGCGCCAGCAGCTTGGCCCAGGGCCAGAACACTGAAGCTTTCTTT
NA | TRBJ2-5 | TRBD1 | TRBV18 | CASSPGQGLGETQYF | TGTGCCAGCTCACCAGGACAGGGCCTAGGAGAGACCCAGTACTTC
few | TRBJ1-1 | NA | TRBV12-3/TRBV12-4 | CASSPQGLRTEAFF | TGTGCCAGCAGCCCACAGGGCTTAAGGACTGAAGCTTTCTTT
few | TRBJ2-7 | NA | TRBV7-6 | CASSLNTDYEQYF | TGTGCCAGCAGCTTGAATACGGACTACGAGCAGTACTTC
NA | TRBJ1-4 | NA | TRBV30 | CAWRFGQFPQGANEKLFF | TGTGCCTGGAGATTCGGACAGTTCCCCCAAGGGGCTAATGAAAAACTGTTTTTT
NA | TRBJ1-5 | NA | TRBV10-3 | CAISEMAVGDQPQHF | TGTGCCATCAGTGAGATGGCCGTTGGGGATCAGCCCCAGCATTTT
few | TRBJ2-1 | NA | TRBV7-3 | CASSLGVGSSYNEQFF | TGTGCCAGCAGCTTAGGGGTCGGGAGCTCCTACAATGAGCAGTTCTTC
NA | TRBJ1-1 | NA | TRBV7-9 | CASSLGSGLNTEAFF | TGTGCCAGCAGCCTGGGATCTGGACTGAACACTGAAGCTTTCTTT